The 13 T cell receptor beta chains below come from one sample, sequenced in a study of T cell responses to AZD1222 COVID-19 vaccine. Measured with immunoSEQ multiplex PCR; TCRdb has only the in-frame clones, and not every one. The sample consists of 100,000 to 120,000 clones, roughly 92% of them appearing once. Sequenced material: peripheral blood, taken on day 0 of AZD1222 vaccination. All receptors come from an adult in good health.

This sequence joins TRBV9 and TRBJ1-1; 7 bases agree with TRBD1. CDR3 length: 16 residues. Looked up from germline, CDR1 is SGDLS and CDR2 is YYNGEE. V dropped 0 bases and J dropped 2; count of bases not matched to a gene: 7. The DNA of the CDR3 is TGTGCCAGCAGCGTAGCTCTTAAAGGGGGCAACACTGAAGCTTTCTTT. This translates into CASSVALKGGNTEAFF.

This sequence joins TRBV5-1 and TRBJ2-5, with D possibly matching TRBD2 (6 bases). In germline, CDR1 is SGHRS, CDR2 YFSETQ. There are 15 residues in the CDR3. With 4 bases removed from V and 2 bases from J, the gap between germline ends came to 15 bases. The CDR3 region has the DNA TGCGCCAGCAGCAATGGGGCTAGCGTACAAGAGACCCAGTACTTC. Its translation: CASSNGASVQETQYF.

The chain recombines TRBV15 with TRBJ1-2, with D hard to call. The germline gives CDR1 LNHNV, CDR2 YYDKDF (reference sequence). The CDR3 is 14 residues long. V lost 0 bases, J lost 2 bases, and 7 bases lay in between. DNA of the CDR3: TGTGCCACCAGCAGAGATAGCGTAAACTATGGCTACACCTTC. Amino acid sequence: CATSRDSVNYGYTF.

This chain links TRBV14 with TRBJ2-1, with TRBD1 matching over 7 bases. The trim removed 3 bases at V and 8 bases at J, leaving 1 base unmatched. Germline CDR1 reads SGHDN; CDR2 reads FVKESK. This CDR3 comprises 12 residues. The CDR3 nucleotides read TGTGCCAGCAGCCAGACAGGGTATGAGCAGTTCTTC. Translating gives CASSQTGYEQFF.

The chain combines TRBV11-3 with TRBJ1-5; no clear D gene. V lost 5 bases, J lost 5 bases, and 10 bases lay in between. CDR1 SGHNT and CDR2 YENEEA come from the germline V gene. The CDR3 runs 13 residues. CDR3 sequence: CASSPGRHQPQHF. CDR3 coding DNA: TGTGCCAGCAGCCCCGGCCGTCATCAGCCCCAGCATTTT.

In nucleotides, the CDR3 is TGTGCCAGCAGAGGTCGTGGCGGCACAGATACGCAGTATTTT. Protein sequence: CASRGRGGTDTQYF. The chain has TRBV13 and TRBJ2-3, with D unclear. The germline V and J ends were trimmed by 6 bases and 1 base, with 11 bases remaining between them. Germline-derived CDR1 and CDR2 are PRHDT and FYEKMQ (reference sequence). The CDR3 has 14 residues.

V usage is TRBV3-1 (or the pseudogene TRBV3-2) and J usage is TRBJ1-3; 7 positions match TRBD1. CDR1 and CDR2 (germline): LGHDT, YNNKEL (reference sequence). J was trimmed by 3 bases and V by 5 bases; bases with no gene match: 7. The CDR3 is 15 residues long. DNA of the CDR3: TGTGCCAGCAGCTCCCGACAGGGACGTGGAAACACCATATATTTT. It codes for CASSSRQGRGNTIYF.

The chain uses TRBV7-9 and TRBJ2-2; D call uncertain. Trimming stripped 1 base from V and 5 bases from J, with 8 bases between. From germline, CDR1 is SEHNR and CDR2 FQNEAQ (reference sequence). CDR3 length equals 14 residues. CDR3 sequence reads: CASSLEAGTGELFF. The DNA for the CDR3 is TGTGCCAGCAGCTTAGAGGCAGGAACCGGGGAGCTGTTTTTT.

This chain joins TRBV15 and TRBJ2-6; perhaps TRBD1 as D (6 bases). Per germline, CDR1 LNHNV and CDR2 YYDKDF (reference sequence). The CDR3 is made up of 15 amino acids. Trimming removed 4 bases at V and 0 bases at J, with 7 bases between. CDR3 residues: CATSTDSSGANVLTF. For the CDR3, the DNA is TGTGCCACCAGCACGGACAGCTCTGGGGCCAACGTCCTGACTTTC. The whole variable domain, filled in from reference TRBV15 and TRBJ2-6, reads DAMVIQNPRYQVTQFGKPVTLSCSQTLNHNVMYWYQQKSSQAPKLLFHYYDKDFNNEADTPDNFQSRRPNTSFCFLDIRSPGLGDTAMYLCATSTDSSGANVLTFGAGSRLTVL.

The gene calls are TRBV5-1 and TRBJ2-2; TRBD1 matches 7 bases. This CDR3 region has 14 residues. Per germline, CDR1 SGHRS and CDR2 YFSETQ. With V trimmed by 4 bases and J by 3 bases, 3 bases remained unmatched. DNA for the CDR3: TGCGCCAGCAGCCGTACAGGGGACACCGGGGAGCTGTTTTTT. Its protein is CASSRTGDTGELFF.

The V gene is TRBV9, the J gene TRBJ1-1, with 7 bases lining up with TRBD1. The CDR3 sequence is 16 residues long. V gave up 0 bases and J gave up 8 bases; unmatched junction bases: 13. Germline CDR1 is SGDLS and CDR2 is YYNGEE. CDR3 sequence reads: CASSVGATGPRMEAFF. The CDR3 DNA reads as TGTGCCAGCAGCGTAGGAGCGACAGGGCCCAGGATGGAAGCTTTCTTT.

This chain uses TRBV24-1 with TRBJ2-3; the D gene is possibly TRBD2 (5 bases). The CDR3 is made up of 12 amino acids. Trimming left V 10 bases short and J 0 bases short, with 7 bases between. CDR1 is KGHDR, CDR2 SFDVKD, per germline. This chain's CDR3 is CATSASTDTQYF. The CDR3 DNA reads TGTGCCACTAGCGCTAGCACAGATACGCAGTATTTT.

J is TRBJ1-6 and V is TRBV5-1, with D tentatively TRBD1 (5 bases). The CDR3 runs to 17 residues. Per the germline V gene, CDR1 is SGHRS and CDR2 is YFSETQ. Trimming stripped 0 bases from V and 0 bases from J, with 10 bases between. CDR3 protein: CASSLAAGSSYNSPLHF. CDR3 DNA sequence: TGCGCCAGCAGCTTGGCCGCAGGGAGCTCCTATAATTCACCCCTCCACTTT.